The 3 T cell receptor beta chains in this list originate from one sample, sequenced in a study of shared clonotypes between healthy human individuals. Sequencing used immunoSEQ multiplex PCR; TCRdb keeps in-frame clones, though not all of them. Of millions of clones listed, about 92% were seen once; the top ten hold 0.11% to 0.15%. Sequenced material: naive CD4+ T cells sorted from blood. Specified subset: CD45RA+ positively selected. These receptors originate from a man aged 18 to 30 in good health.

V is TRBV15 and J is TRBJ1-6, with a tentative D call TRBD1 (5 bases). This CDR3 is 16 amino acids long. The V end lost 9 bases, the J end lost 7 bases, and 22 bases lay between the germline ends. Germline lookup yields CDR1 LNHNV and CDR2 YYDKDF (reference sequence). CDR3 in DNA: TGTGCCACGATTCAAATGGGGTCAGGGTACAATTCACCCCTCCACTTT. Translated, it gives CATIQMGSGYNSPLHF.

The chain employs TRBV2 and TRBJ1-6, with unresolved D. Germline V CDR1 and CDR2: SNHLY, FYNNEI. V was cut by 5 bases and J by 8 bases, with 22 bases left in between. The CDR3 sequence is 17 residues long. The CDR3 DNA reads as TGTGCCAGCAGTACCCCTCCGGACCGACGTTGGGATTCACCCCTCCACTTT. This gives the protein CASSTPPDRRWDSPLHF.

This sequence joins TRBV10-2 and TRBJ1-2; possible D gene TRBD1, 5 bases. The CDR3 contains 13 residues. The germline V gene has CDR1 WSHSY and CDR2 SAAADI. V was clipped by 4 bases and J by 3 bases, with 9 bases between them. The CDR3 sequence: CASSVGRDYGYTF. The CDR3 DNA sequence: TGCGCCAGCAGTGTGGGACGGGACTATGGCTACACCTTC.